This is a list of T cell receptor beta chains from one sample in a study of post-analysis software for immune sequencing data. MiXCR, run by TCRdb on the PCR reads, gives a single entry per CDR3 protein. The repertoire has roughly 430,000 distinct CDR3 sequences, less than 40% of them found once; the top ten carry 7.6%. The sequenced material came from blood. Source of these receptors: a girl between 2 and 10 years old with multiple sclerosis. Each CDR3 is given without its conserved first and last residue.

v_call: TRBV5-5; j_call: TRBJ2-3; cdr3_aa: ASSFGNTQDTQY
v_call: TRBV12-5; j_call: TRBJ2-1; cdr3_aa: ASGPSEGNEQF
v_call: TRBV27; j_call: TRBJ2-3; cdr3_aa: ASSLRSSVDTQY
v_call: TRBV12-3/TRBV12-4; j_call: TRBJ1-4; cdr3_aa: ASRGGGSTNEKRF
v_call: TRBV7-2; j_call: TRBJ1-1; cdr3_aa: ASSLEFLQVNTEAF
v_call: TRBV5-1; j_call: TRBJ2-1; cdr3_aa: ASSFHSGESYNEQF
v_call: TRBV12-3/TRBV12-4; j_call: TRBJ2-5; cdr3_aa: ASSPRQGETQY
v_call: TRBV12-3/TRBV12-4; j_call: TRBJ2-7; cdr3_aa: ASSLHGNYEQY
v_call: TRBV5-5; j_call: TRBJ2-5; cdr3_aa: ASSLVSGGETQY
v_call: TRBV7-2; j_call: TRBJ2-5; cdr3_aa: ASSNLGAGQETQY
v_call: TRBV28; j_call: TRBJ2-5; cdr3_aa: ASSPAETQETQY
v_call: TRBV7-2; j_call: TRBJ2-3; cdr3_aa: ASPTHPGSTDTQY
v_call: TRBV20-1; j_call: TRBJ2-3; cdr3_aa: SARDQTRTRTQY
v_call: TRBV27; j_call: .; cdr3_aa: ASSQDRGHYEQY
v_call: TRBV12-3/TRBV12-4; j_call: TRBJ1-2; cdr3_aa: ASRPWGEAGGYGYT
v_call: TRBV5-5; j_call: TRBJ2-3; cdr3_aa: AGSFSPGAGDTQY
v_call: TRBV11-2; j_call: TRBJ2-1; cdr3_aa: ASSIEYRDRGYNEQF
v_call: TRBV21-1; j_call: TRBJ1-6; cdr3_aa: ASSKWDNNSPLH